The 14 T cell receptor beta chains given below trace back to one sample, sequenced in a study of post-analysis software for immune sequencing data. No antigen is known for these receptors. Study observations and caveats: Included in a set of about five TRBV segments more frequent in patients than controls were TRBV5-6, TRBV5-1 and TRBV20-1.

Unique-molecular-identifier-tagged TCR beta cDNA libraries were used. TCRdb called the PCR reads again in MiXCR, with one record for every CDR3 protein. This sample has around 710,000 distinct CDR3 sequences, with roughly 50% found just once. Sequencing was done on a sample of blood. Every receptor here comes from a girl between 5 and 17 years old with multiple sclerosis.

This chain uses TRBV7-2 with TRBJ2-3; D gene uncertain. The CDR3 runs to 16 residues. Germline V gene data show CDR1 as SGHTA and CDR2 as FQGNSA. Trimming stripped 1 base from V and 1 base from J, with 12 bases between. CDR3 in amino acids: CASSLEGRSGTDTQYF. The CDR3, as DNA: TGTGCCAGCAGCTTAGAGGGCAGGTCTGGCACAGATACGCAGTATTTT.

The V call is TRBV30, the J call TRBJ2-4; 8 bases fit TRBD1. Germline V gives CDR1 GTSNPN, CDR2 SVGIG (reference sequence). The CDR3 sequence is 15 residues long. The trim removed 4 bases at V and 6 bases at J, leaving 11 bases unmatched. This chain's CDR3 is CAWTSRGTGLNIQYF. CDR3 nucleotide sequence: TGTGCCTGGACCTCCCGGGGGACAGGTCTAAACATTCAGTACTTC.

The chain combines TRBV5-5 with TRBJ2-1, with 8 positions matching TRBD2. CDR3 length: 14 amino acids. V shed 3 bases and J 6 bases; nucleotides not matched to a gene: 5. The V gene's germline CDR1 is SGHKS and CDR2 YYEKEE (reference sequence). The DNA for the CDR3 is TGTGCCAGCAGCTACTCAGGGACTAGCAATGAGCAGTTCTTC. This translates into CASSYSGTSNEQFF. The whole variable domain, filled in from reference TRBV5-5 and TRBJ2-1, reads DAGVTQSPTHLIKTRGQQVTLRCSPISGHKSVSWYQQVLGQGPQFIFQYYEKEERGRGNFPDRFSARQFPNYSSELNVNALLLGDSALYLCASSYSGTSNEQFFGPGTRLTVL.

The chain uses TRBV13 and TRBJ2-2, with 7 positions matching TRBD1. The CDR3 sequence is 14 residues long. V shed 5 bases and J 8 bases; nucleotides not matched to a gene: 8. Germline-derived CDR1 and CDR2 are PRHDT and FYEKMQ (reference sequence). The CDR3: CASSLRDSRGELFF. CDR3 DNA: TGTGCCAGCAGCCTCCGGGACAGTCGTGGGGAGCTGTTTTTT.

The chain employs TRBV7-2 and TRBJ2-5; D remains unclear. V was pared by 3 bases and J by 2 bases, with 10 bases between. CDR1 and CDR2 from the germline V gene are SGHTA and FQGNSA. This CDR3 has 14 residues. The CDR3 loop is CASSFPPIQETQYF. In DNA form, the CDR3 reads TGTGCCAGCAGCTTCCCCCCGATACAAGAGACCCAGTACTTC.

This clonotype was detected only a few times. The rearrangement joins TRBV12-3 or TRBV12-4 to TRBJ2-7; no clear D. This CDR3 spans 12 amino acids. The ends were cut back, 4 bases at V and 3 bases at J, with 7 bases in the middle. CDR3 region: CASSSSLYEQYF. The DNA for the CDR3 is TGTGCCAGCAGTTCGTCCCTCTACGAGCAGTACTTC.

This rearrangement joins TRBV7-9 to TRBJ2-5, with 13 bases lining up with TRBD2. Germline V gives CDR1 SEHNR, CDR2 FQNEAQ (reference sequence). This CDR3 has 13 residues. J gave up 6 bases and V 8 bases, and 3 bases lay outside the gene matches. The CDR3, as DNA: TGTGCCAGCGGACTAGCGGGAGATAAGACCCAGTACTTC. Protein sequence: CASGLAGDKTQYF.

This clonotype has just a few counts. The chain employs TRBV6-5 and TRBJ2-7, with D uncertain. This CDR3 is built from 15 residues. Germline loops: CDR1 MNHEY, CDR2 SVGAGI. Trimming stripped 6 bases from V and 4 bases from J, with 19 bases between. The CDR3 reads CASSRTLGSSYEQYF. CDR3 DNA sequence: TGTGCCAGCAGCCGTACCCTAGGAAGTTCGTACGAGCAGTACTTC.

CDR3 nucleotide sequence: TGTGCCAGCAGCTTAGAGCTGGGGAATACGCAGTATTTT. The encoded protein is CASSLELGNTQYF. V is TRBV7-9 and J is TRBJ2-3; D gene unclear. The germline V gene has CDR1 SEHNR and CDR2 FQNEAQ (reference sequence). Trimming cost V 1 base and J 7 bases, with 9 bases left between them. The CDR3 is 13 residues long.

CDR3 DNA sequence: TGCAGTGCTAGAGATCGACTAGCGGGAGGGGCAGATACGCAGTATTTT. Encoded protein: CSARDRLAGGADTQYF. The V call is TRBV20-1, the J call TRBJ2-3, with 14 bases identical to TRBD2. CDR3 length: 16 amino acids. V trimming: 0 bases; J trimming: 4 bases; junction bases outside the gene matches: 3. The germline V gene has CDR1 DFQATT and CDR2 SNEGSKA (reference sequence).

The chain has TRBV27 and TRBJ2-7, with D possibly matching TRBD2 (7 bases). V lost 8 bases and J 2 bases, leaving 19 bases between the germline ends. CDR1 MNHEY and CDR2 SMNVEV come from the germline V gene (reference sequence). The CDR3 runs to 15 residues. The CDR3: CASQEGEGVTYEQYF. Written as DNA, the CDR3 is TGTGCCAGCCAAGAAGGGGAGGGGGTGACCTACGAGCAGTACTTC.

The V and J genes are TRBV7-9 and TRBJ2-5, with TRBD2 matching over 7 bases. V trimming: 4 bases; J trimming: 5 bases; junction bases outside the gene matches: 19. The CDR3 length is 18 residues. Germline values: CDR1 SEHNR, CDR2 FQNEAQ (reference sequence). The CDR3 region is CASSSRSGTRIIVETQYF. The CDR3 nucleotides are TGTGCCAGCAGCTCAAGGAGCGGGACTCGTATCATCGTGGAGACCCAGTACTTC.

This clonotype was recorded once. The rearrangement joins TRBV29-1 to TRBJ2-5; a weak D match, TRBD2 (6 bases). The germline V gene has CDR1 SQVTM and CDR2 ANQGSEA. The CDR3 extends over 12 amino acids. V was pared by 4 bases and J by 11 bases, with 17 bases between. CDR3 sequence (DNA): TGCAGCGTTGTTGGAGGGCCCCATGAGCAGTACTTC. It yields the protein CSVVGGPHEQYF.

The rearrangement uses TRBV12-3 or TRBV12-4 and TRBJ1-2, with D possibly TRBD1 on 6 matching bases. CDR3 length: 14 residues. The V and J ends lost 7 bases and 4 bases respectively, with 16 bases between them. The CDR3 nucleotides read TGTGCCAGCACCGGTCCGGGAGGGGGCTATGGCTACACCTTC. Residues: CASTGPGGGYGYTF.